The clone carrying this T cell receptor (beta chain) was found a few times. The target antigen is unknown. Trimming cost V 5 bases and J 5 bases, with 12 bases left between them. The germline V gene has CDR1 LGHNT and CDR2 FRNRAP. The CDR3 is 13 amino acids. The data belong to a study of T cells in Graves' hyperthyroidism and ophthalmopathy. Study findings and constraints: In blood, most of the thyroid clonotypes expanded above 0.001 were also present.

Researchers took RNA transcripts and amplified the TCR beta CDR3 regions from them. The TCR CDR3 was amplified in a first-round RT-PCR using the HTBI primer set. TCRdb re-derived calls from the multiplex PCR reads in MiXCR, one entry per CDR3 protein. The sample holds 500,000 to 800,000 distinct CDR3 sequences, 45% seen once. The sequenced material came from peripheral blood or thyroid tissue (not recorded which). The gene calls are TRBV12-5 and TRBJ1-2; possible D gene TRBD1, 6 bases. The TCR originated in an adult man with Graves' disease, either hyperthyroidism or ophthalmopathy (not recorded which). For the CDR3, the DNA is TGTGCTAGTGGTAGGGGACAAATGTATGGCTACACCTTC. This sequence encodes CASGRGQMYGYTF.